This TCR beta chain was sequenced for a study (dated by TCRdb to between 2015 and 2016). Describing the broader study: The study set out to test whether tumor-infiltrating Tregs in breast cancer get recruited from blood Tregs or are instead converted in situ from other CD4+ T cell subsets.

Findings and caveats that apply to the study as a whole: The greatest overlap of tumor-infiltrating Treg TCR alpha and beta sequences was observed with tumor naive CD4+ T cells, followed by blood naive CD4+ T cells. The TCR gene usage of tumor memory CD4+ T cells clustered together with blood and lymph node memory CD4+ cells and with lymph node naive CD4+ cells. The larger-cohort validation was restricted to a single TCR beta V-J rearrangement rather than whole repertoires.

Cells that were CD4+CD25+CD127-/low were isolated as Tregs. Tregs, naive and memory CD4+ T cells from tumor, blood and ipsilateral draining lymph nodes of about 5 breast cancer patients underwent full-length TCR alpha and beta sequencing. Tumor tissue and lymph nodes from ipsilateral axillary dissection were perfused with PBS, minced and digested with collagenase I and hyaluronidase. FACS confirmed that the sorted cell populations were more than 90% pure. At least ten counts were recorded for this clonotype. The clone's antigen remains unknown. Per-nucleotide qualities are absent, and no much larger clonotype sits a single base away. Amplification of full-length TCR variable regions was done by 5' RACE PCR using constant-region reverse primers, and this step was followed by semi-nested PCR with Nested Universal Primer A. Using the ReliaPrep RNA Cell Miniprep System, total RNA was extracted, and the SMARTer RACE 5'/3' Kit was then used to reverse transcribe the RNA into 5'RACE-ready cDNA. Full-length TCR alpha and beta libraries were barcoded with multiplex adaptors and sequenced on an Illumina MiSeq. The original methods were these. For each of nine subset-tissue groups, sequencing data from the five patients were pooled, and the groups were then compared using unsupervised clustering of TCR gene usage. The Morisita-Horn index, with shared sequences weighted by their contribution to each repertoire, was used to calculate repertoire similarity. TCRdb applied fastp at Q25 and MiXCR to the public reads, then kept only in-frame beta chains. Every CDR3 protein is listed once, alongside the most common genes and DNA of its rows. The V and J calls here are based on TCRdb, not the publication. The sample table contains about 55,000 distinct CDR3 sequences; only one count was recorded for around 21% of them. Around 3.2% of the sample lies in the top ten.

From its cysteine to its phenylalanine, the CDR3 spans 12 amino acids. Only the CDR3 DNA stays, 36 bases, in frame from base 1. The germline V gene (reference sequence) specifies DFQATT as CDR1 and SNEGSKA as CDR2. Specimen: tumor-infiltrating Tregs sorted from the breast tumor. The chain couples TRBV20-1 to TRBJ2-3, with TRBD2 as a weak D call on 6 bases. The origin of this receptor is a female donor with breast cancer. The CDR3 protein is CRWGERTDTQYF. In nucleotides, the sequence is TGCAGGTGGGGGGAGCGGACAGATACGCAGTATTTT.